The 10 T cell receptor beta chains below were found in one sample sequenced in a study of T-cell reconstitution after alpha-beta-depleted transplantation in children. A TCRbeta library incorporating unique molecular identifiers was prepared. One entry per CDR3 protein, called by TCRdb with MiXCR from the PCR reads. The sample comprises nearly 400,000 distinct CDR3 sequences, roughly 21% of which are singletons, and over 3.5% rests with the top ten. This material consisted of PBMCs from the stem cell graft donor, taken from the stem cell graft. The receptors were sampled from a human donor who donated a stem cell graft to a child with acute myeloid leukemia.

In its sample, this clonotype was seen a few times. The rearrangement links TRBV7-9 to TRBJ2-7; 10 bases align to TRBD2. Trimming removed 3 bases from V and 5 bases from J; junction bases left unmatched: 7. The germline gives CDR1 SEHNR, CDR2 FQNEAQ (reference sequence). This CDR3 is 15 amino acids long. CDR3 coding DNA: TGTGCCAGCAGCTTTCAGCGGGAGGGCCGCCACGAGCAGTACTTC. This translates into CASSFQREGRHEQYF.

This clonotype was seen ten or more times. The chain couples TRBV29-1 to TRBJ1-1; D unresolved. The CDR3 runs 13 residues. Looked up from germline, CDR1 is SQVTM and CDR2 is ANQGSEA. V lost 4 bases, J lost 4 bases, and 13 bases lay in between. The chain's CDR3 is CSVGGQRGTEAFF. In DNA form, the CDR3 reads TGCAGCGTTGGTGGGCAGAGAGGCACTGAAGCTTTCTTT.

The rearrangement uses TRBV10-3 and TRBJ2-1; 12 bases are shared with TRBD1. The CDR3 consists of 14 residues. Germline V CDR1 and CDR2: ENHRY, SYGVKD. Germline trimming cut 7 bases from V and 5 bases from J; bases unmatched to any gene: 3. The CDR3 spells CAIKGTGGNNEQFF. The CDR3 DNA reads as TGTGCCATCAAGGGGACAGGGGGCAACAATGAGCAGTTCTTC.

This clonotype has a handful of counts. The CDR3 is CASSNTYSYEQYF. CDR3 bases: TGTGCCAGCAGTAACACATACAGCTACGAGCAGTACTTC. The chain joins TRBV6-5 to TRBJ2-7; D gene ambiguous. CDR3 size: 13 residues. The germline gives CDR1 MNHEY, CDR2 SVGAGI. V dropped 5 bases and J dropped 3 bases, with 11 bases sitting between them.

This clonotype showed up just a few times. The chain employs TRBV12-3 or TRBV12-4 and TRBJ2-3, with TRBD2 matching 11 bases. The CDR3 is made up of 15 amino acids. Germline trimming cut 6 bases from V and 4 bases from J; bases unmatched to any gene: 6. In DNA form, the CDR3 reads TGTGCCAGCAGAAAACTAGCGGGAGAGGCAGATACGCAGTATTTT. Translated: CASRKLAGEADTQYF.

This chain uses TRBV3-1 with TRBJ2-7; TRBD2 agrees at 9 bases. J gave up 2 bases and V 1 base, and 0 bases lay outside the gene matches. Germline assignment: CDR1 LGHDT and CDR2 YNNKEL (reference sequence). The CDR3 runs to 14 residues. The CDR3 region has the DNA TGTGCCAGCAGCCAAGCTAGCGGGGCCTACGAGCAGTACTTC. Its translation is CASSQASGAYEQYF.

This clonotype was seen more than once but under ten times. The chain is built from TRBV9 and TRBJ2-1; TRBD2 matches at 11 bases. The germline V gene encodes CDR1 SGDLS and CDR2 YYNGEE. J lost 6 bases, V lost 3 bases, and 8 bases had no gene match. The CDR3 extends over 16 amino acids. For the CDR3, the DNA is TGTGCCAGCAGCGGTCAAACTAGCGGGAGTTTCAATGAGCAGTTCTTC. This codes for CASSGQTSGSFNEQFF.

The chain is built from TRBV18 and TRBJ2-1, with D hard to call. Trimming shortened V by 4 bases and J by 6 bases, and 13 bases separated the two germline ends. The CDR3 length is 14 residues. The V gene's germline CDR1 is KGHSH and CDR2 LQKENI. The CDR3 protein is CASSLPSVGNEQFF. As DNA, the CDR3 is TGTGCCAGCTCACTCCCGTCGGTTGGCAATGAGCAGTTCTTC.

V gene TRBV28 combines with J gene TRBJ2-3, with D unclear. There are 11 residues in the CDR3. CDR1 MDHEN and CDR2 SYDVKM come from the germline V gene. The CDR3 nucleotides read TGTGCGGTCCTAGGGACAGATACGCAGTATTTT. Encoded protein: CAVLGTDTQYF.

The rearrangement joins TRBV12-3 or TRBV12-4 to TRBJ2-3; 9 bases fit TRBD1. CDR3 length: 14 amino acids. Losses at the gene ends were 6 bases for V and 3 bases for J; bases not matched to a gene: 4. The CDR3 region is CASSMTGGTDTQYF. CDR3 coding DNA: TGTGCCAGCAGCATGACAGGGGGTACAGATACGCAGTATTTT.